This T cell receptor beta chain was sequenced in a study of T cells in Graves' hyperthyroidism and ophthalmopathy. Findings and limits, study-wide: Most thyroid clonotypes with frequency above 0.001 were detected in blood. Patients with ophthalmopathy were separated from those with stable hyperthyroidism by a 13 V-J model. Prediction of ophthalmopathy progression came a median around 6 months pre-onset.

The authors deemed Graves' hyperthyroidism stable absent ophthalmopathy progression within 18 months. In this sample, this clonotype turned up many times. Its antigen is as yet unknown. The germline gives CDR1 LGHDT, CDR2 YNNKEL (reference sequence). Trimming cost V 3 bases and J 5 bases, with 13 bases left between them. This CDR3 region has 14 residues. TCR beta CDR3 regions were amplified from RNA transcripts. An initial round of RT-PCR targeting the TCR CDR3 relied on the HTBI primer set. TCRdb processed the multiplex PCR reads anew with MiXCR; each CDR3 protein has one entry. This table has 600,000 or so distinct CDR3 sequences, roughly 17% appearing once.

The genes are TRBV3-1 and TRBJ1-1, with TRBD1 as a possible D gene (5 bases). Sequenced: blood. The TCR was taken from a woman aged 25-40 years with Graves' hyperthyroidism. CDR3 nucleotide sequence: TGTGCCAGCAGCCACGACTTCGGGGGGACTGAAGCTTTCTTT. It encodes CASSHDFGGTEAFF.